Presented here are 14 T cell receptor beta chains from one specimen sequenced in a study of blood T cell repertoires in COVID-19. The assay was immunoSEQ multiplex PCR, and TCRdb's table has in-frame clones only and misses some. The sample contains over 120,000 clones, about 80% of which appear only once. Sequencing was carried out using peripheral blood. These receptors came from a man aged 70 or older who had recovered from COVID-19.

This chain joins TRBV10-2 and TRBJ2-5, with TRBD2 as a possible D gene (6 bases). Trimming took off 1 base at V and 4 bases at J, with 10 bases between the two ends. The germline CDR1 and CDR2 sequences are WSHSY and SAAADI. This CDR3 region has 14 residues. The CDR3 DNA sequence: TGCGCCAGCAGTGAGTTGGGGAGGCCAGAGACCCAGTACTTC. It codes for CASSELGRPETQYF.

The chain combines TRBV5-4 with TRBJ1-4, with a weak D call TRBD1 (5 bases). The CDR3 runs to 14 residues. V lost 3 bases and J 7 bases, leaving 13 bases between the germline ends. Germline V gives CDR1 SGHNT, CDR2 YYREEE (reference sequence). CDR3 amino acids: CASSSPGDGEKLFF. CDR3 sequence (DNA): TGTGCCAGCAGCTCCCCGGGGGATGGTGAAAAACTGTTTTTT.

The rearrangement uses TRBV7-9 and TRBJ1-2; D not resolved. The CDR3 length is 14 residues. Germline CDR1 reads SEHNR; CDR2 reads FQNEAQ (reference sequence). V shed 6 bases and J shed 0 bases, with 11 bases lying between them. The CDR3, as DNA: TGTGCCAGCAGAACGGACTTCACTAACTATGGCTACACCTTC. Its translation is CASRTDFTNYGYTF.

V is TRBV29-1 and J is TRBJ2-3, with D maybe TRBD2 (5 bases). Trimming shortened V by 3 bases and J by 2 bases, and 9 bases separated the two germline ends. In germline, CDR1 is SQVTM, CDR2 ANQGSEA. This CDR3 is 13 amino acids long. The CDR3 spells CSVDPGYTDTQYF. CDR3 nucleotide sequence: TGCAGCGTTGATCCGGGGTACACAGATACGCAGTATTTT.

In its sample, this clone ranks as medium-sized. V gene TRBV2 combines with J gene TRBJ2-7, with TRBD2 matching 8 bases. The CDR3 extends over 13 amino acids. Germline V lookup: CDR1 SNHLY, CDR2 FYNNEI. V lost 6 bases and J lost 4; bases outside the gene matches: 5. The DNA for the CDR3 is TGTGCCAGCAGCCCGGGACTAGAGTACGAGCAGTACTTC. This sequence encodes CASSPGLEYEQYF.

This clone was observed many times. This chain connects TRBV7-9 to TRBJ2-2; 8 nucleotides agree with TRBD1. CDR1 and CDR2 from the germline V gene are SEHNR and FQNEAQ (reference sequence). The V segment lost 5 bases and the J segment 5 bases; nucleotides outside the gene matches: 7. CDR3 length equals 15 residues. DNA for the CDR3: TGTGCCAGCAGCCATGGACAGGGCTTGACCGGGGAGCTGTTTTTT. Amino acid sequence: CASSHGQGLTGELFF.

CDR3 in DNA: TGTGCCAGCAGTGACGAGGTGGGGACTTCCGGGGATACGCAGTATTTT. It codes for CASSDEVGTSGDTQYF. This sequence joins TRBV6-4 and TRBJ2-3, with D possibly being TRBD2 (6 bases). Germline CDR1 is MRHNA and CDR2 is SNTAGT. Trimming removed 2 bases from V and 6 bases from J, with 18 bases in between. The CDR3 loop spans 16 amino acids.

This clone was observed a single time. The chain uses TRBV7-9 and TRBJ1-4, with 7 bases identical to TRBD1. There are 14 residues in the CDR3. The germline CDR1 and CDR2 sequences are SEHNR and FQNEAQ (reference sequence). Trimming cost V 4 bases and J 8 bases; bases outside gene matches: 7. The chain's CDR3 is CASSSTGLGEKLFF. The CDR3 nucleotides read TGTGCCAGCAGCTCGACAGGGTTGGGCGAAAAACTGTTTTTT.

In DNA form, the CDR3 reads TGTGCCAGCAGCGTTAATAGCGGGAGGGCATACGAGACCCAGTACTTC. It specifies CASSVNSGRAYETQYF. The chain is built from TRBV9 and TRBJ2-5, with TRBD2 matching 11 bases. After removal of 2 bases from V and 5 bases from J, the junction contained 8 bases not matched to a gene. This CDR3 region has 16 residues. CDR1 and CDR2 from the germline V gene are SGDLS and YYNGEE.

The CDR3 DNA sequence: TGCGCCAGCAGTGAGAGCGGCTACGAGCAGTACTTC. Protein sequence: CASSESGYEQYF. The V call is TRBV10-2, the J call TRBJ2-7; tentatively, D is TRBD2 (5 bases). V shed 2 bases and J shed 3 bases, with 5 bases lying between them. CDR1 WSHSY and CDR2 SAAADI come from the germline V gene. This CDR3 is built from 12 residues.

The chain uses TRBV6-5 and TRBJ1-1; tentative D call: TRBD1 (5 bases). CDR3 length: 14 amino acids. The germline V and J ends were trimmed by 8 bases and 6 bases, with 19 bases remaining between them. The germline V gene has CDR1 MNHEY and CDR2 SVGAGI. CDR3 region: CASGRSPGVSEAFF. The CDR3 coding sequence is TGTGCCAGCGGGCGGTCCCCGGGGGTTTCTGAAGCTTTCTTT.

This clone was seen only a few times. The chain has TRBV28 and TRBJ1-5; D ambiguous. Germline-derived CDR1 and CDR2 are MDHEN and SYDVKM. The CDR3 consists of 12 residues. Trimming pared 7 bases from V and 3 bases from J, leaving 7 bases between. The CDR3 reads CASNGLNQPQHF. CDR3 bases: TGTGCCAGCAATGGCCTCAATCAGCCCCAGCATTTT.

This clone was seen repeatedly, ten times or more. The chain combines TRBV5-6 with TRBJ1-6, with unresolved D. Trimming took off 4 bases at V and 0 bases at J, with 11 bases between the two ends. CDR1 and CDR2 (germline): SGHDT, YYEEEE. The CDR3 consists of 16 residues. CDR3 sequence (DNA): TGTGCCAGCAGCCGTCTTAAGAGCTCCTATAATTCACCCCTCCACTTT. As protein: CASSRLKSSYNSPLHF.

Concerning this clone: A read error may produce the germline difference seen at one junction end. This chain links TRBV19 with TRBJ1-3; possible D gene TRBD1, 5 bases. The length of the CDR3 is 13 residues. Germline V gives CDR1 LNHDA, CDR2 SQIVND (reference sequence). Here the CDR3 DNA reads TGTGCCTGTAGACAGAACTCTGGAAACACCATATATTTT. Its translation: CACRQNSGNTIYF.